The next 26 T cell receptor beta chains were all read from a single sample in a study of T cell clonotyping in hematopoietic cell transplantation. Time point denoted: recipient sample about 28 days before transplant, after cytoreduction. Data came from immunoSEQ multiplex PCR; TCRdb stores just in-frame clones and leaves some out. The data contain about 29,000 clones, around three quarters of them singletons. This material consisted of peripheral blood mononuclear cells, taken before stem cell transplant. The receptors stem from a woman between 25 and 40 years old with chronic myeloid leukemia. Some clones in this sample may be carry-over from other donors' samples.

This sequence joins TRBV6-5 and TRBJ1-6; D not resolved. CDR1 and CDR2 (germline): MNHEY, SVGAGI. The CDR3 loop spans 14 amino acids. The V end was cut by 2 bases, the J end by 7 bases, with 9 bases between. The CDR3 sequence: CASSYRDRNSPLHF. The DNA of the CDR3 is TGTGCCAGCAGTTACAGGGATCGAAATTCACCCCTCCACTTT.

This clone was seen once. The gene calls are TRBV4-3 and TRBJ2-2; a possible D gene is TRBD1 (5 bases). CDR1 and CDR2 (germline): LGHNA, YSLEER. Trimming cost V 4 bases and J 1 base, with 7 bases left between them. The CDR3 is made up of 14 amino acids. For the CDR3, the DNA is TGCGCCAGCAGCCCGACAGAGAACACCGGGGAGCTGTTTTTT. It encodes CASSPTENTGELFF.

The chain is built from TRBV6-5 and TRBJ2-5; no clear D gene. Germline CDR1 is MNHEY and CDR2 is SVGAGI. The CDR3 loop spans 15 amino acids. V shed 4 bases and J shed 1 base, with 13 bases lying between them. CDR3 nucleotides: TGTGCCAGCAGTTTAGGGTCGGCCAGCCAAGAGACCCAGTACTTC. This translates into CASSLGSASQETQYF.

The V and J genes are TRBV27 and TRBJ1-4; 8 nucleotides agree with TRBD1. This CDR3 has 13 amino acids. Germline values: CDR1 MNHEY, CDR2 SMNVEV (reference sequence). The V gene end was trimmed by 5 bases and the J gene end by 10 bases; junction bases not matched to a gene: 6. The CDR3 loop is CASSSQGAGKLFF. The CDR3 bases are TGTGCCAGCAGTAGCCAGGGGGCGGGAAAACTGTTTTTT.

The chain employs TRBV2 and TRBJ2-7; 9 bases are a match to TRBD1. The CDR3 extends over 13 amino acids. V was pared by 7 bases and J by 7 bases, with 8 bases of the junction left unmatched. Germline lookup yields CDR1 SNHLY and CDR2 FYNNEI. The CDR3 DNA is TGTGCCAGCATTCTGGACAGGGGAGGAGAGCAGTACGTC. Protein sequence: CASILDRGGEQYV.

The chain employs TRBV6-5 and TRBJ1-1; 7 positions match TRBD1. After removal of 2 bases from V and 1 base from J, the junction contained 4 bases not matched to a gene. The CDR3 covers 15 residues. Per germline, CDR1 MNHEY and CDR2 SVGAGI. Here the CDR3 DNA reads TGTGCCAGCAGTTACGGAAACAGGGGGAACACTGAAGCTTTCTTT. Translation gives CASSYGNRGNTEAFF.

The rearrangement links TRBV2 to TRBJ1-4; D might be TRBD1 (6 bases). This CDR3 has 15 residues. Germline V CDR1 and CDR2: SNHLY, FYNNEI. Trimming shortened V by 5 bases and J by 3 bases, and 13 bases separated the two germline ends. CDR3 sequence (DNA): TGTGCCAGCAGTATATCAGGGGTAGCTAATGAAAAACTGTTTTTT. Its protein is CASSISGVANEKLFF. Using reference TRBV2 and TRBJ1-4 for the parts outside the CDR3, the full variable domain is EPEVTQTPSHQVTQMGQEVILRCVPISNHLYFYWYRQILGQKVEFLVSFYNNEISEKSEIFDDQFSVERPDGSNFTLKIRSTKLEDSAMYFCASSISGVANEKLFFGSGTQLSVL.

J is TRBJ1-2 and V is TRBV4-3; D not certain. There are 13 residues in the CDR3. V shed 0 bases and J shed 8 bases, with 10 bases lying between them. CDR1 is LGHNA and CDR2 is YSLEER in the germline V gene. CDR3 region: CASSQELGAGYTF. The CDR3 DNA is TGCGCCAGCAGCCAAGAGTTAGGAGCAGGCTACACCTTC.

The rearrangement uses TRBV11-2 and TRBJ1-3; D gene ambiguous. Germline CDR1 SGHAT, CDR2 FQNNGV. This CDR3 contains 11 residues. The germline V and J ends were trimmed by 6 bases and 3 bases, with 3 bases remaining between them. The CDR3 sequence: CASRSGNTIYF. Here the CDR3 DNA reads TGTGCCAGCAGGAGTGGAAACACCATATATTTT.

This chain joins TRBV5-1 and TRBJ1-1, with 8 nucleotides matching TRBD1. The CDR3 has 14 amino acids. Per the germline V gene, CDR1 is SGHRS and CDR2 is YFSETQ. Trimming cost V 6 bases and J 4 bases; bases outside gene matches: 8. The CDR3 sequence: CASTQLTGGTEAFF. DNA of the CDR3: TGCGCCAGCACACAATTAACAGGGGGCACTGAAGCTTTCTTT.

This rearrangement joins TRBV14 to TRBJ2-3; 9 bases are a match to TRBD1. Germline loops: CDR1 SGHDN, CDR2 FVKESK. V lost 2 bases to trimming and J lost 3 bases; unmatched junction nucleotides: 6. The CDR3 is 16 residues long. The CDR3 sequence: CASSQTGTGRTDTQYF. The DNA for the CDR3 is TGTGCCAGCAGCCAAACCGGGACAGGGCGTACAGATACGCAGTATTTT.

The rearrangement uses TRBV6-6 and TRBJ2-2; no firm D call. Germline V CDR1 and CDR2: MNHNY, SVGAGI (reference sequence). The CDR3 sequence is 12 residues long. V was clipped by 4 bases and J by 1 base, with 1 base between them. The CDR3 protein is CASSLNTGELFF. Here the CDR3 DNA reads TGTGCCAGCAGTTTGAACACCGGGGAGCTGTTTTTT.

The V gene is TRBV19, the J gene TRBJ1-2, with a possible D match to TRBD1 (6 bases). Germline lookup yields CDR1 LNHDA and CDR2 SQIVND (reference sequence). With 1 base removed from V and 2 bases from J, the gap between germline ends came to 8 bases. This CDR3 is built from 14 residues. The CDR3 loop reads CASSIGTANYGYTF. In DNA form, the CDR3 reads TGTGCCAGTAGTATAGGGACAGCAAACTATGGCTACACCTTC.

The rearrangement joins TRBV6-1 to TRBJ1-1, with D tentatively TRBD1 (5 bases). The V and J ends lost 6 bases and 0 bases respectively, with 11 bases between them. CDR3 length: 14 amino acids. CDR1 and CDR2 (germline): MNHNS, SASEGT. CDR3 nucleotide sequence: TGTGCCAGCAGCGCGACAGTCATGAACACTGAAGCTTTCTTT. Protein product: CASSATVMNTEAFF.

The CDR3 loop reads CSTLGQGKYGYTF. The CDR3 DNA sequence: TGCAGCACCCTGGGACAGGGCAAATATGGCTACACCTTC. The chain combines TRBV29-1 with TRBJ1-2; 9 bases map to TRBD1. In germline, CDR1 is SQVTM, CDR2 ANQGSEA. Germline trimming cut 8 bases from V and 5 bases from J; bases unmatched to any gene: 9. This CDR3 has 13 residues.

A single count supports this clone. V usage is TRBV11-3 and J usage is TRBJ1-3; 7 nucleotides match TRBD1. Germline lookup yields CDR1 SGHNT and CDR2 YENEEA. CDR3 size: 19 residues. Losses at the gene ends were 2 bases for V and 2 bases for J; bases not matched to a gene: 15. DNA of the CDR3: TGTGCCAGCAGCTTAAAGGGGGCGGCCTGGGTGGACGCTGGAAACACCATATATTTT. Its translation is CASSLKGAAWVDAGNTIYF.

This chain uses TRBV5-1 with TRBJ1-3, with 7 bases that match TRBD1. CDR3 length: 15 amino acids. Germline CDR1 SGHRS, CDR2 YFSETQ. Trimming cost V 0 bases and J 3 bases; bases outside gene matches: 3. CDR3 protein: CASSLEGGDGNTIYF. DNA of the CDR3: TGCGCCAGCAGCTTGGAAGGGGGCGATGGAAACACCATATATTTT.

The chain uses TRBV5-1 and TRBJ1-6, with 7 bases that match TRBD1. The J segment lost 6 bases and the V segment lost 0 bases, leaving 3 bases of the junction unmatched. Per the germline V gene, CDR1 is SGHRS and CDR2 is YFSETQ. The CDR3 consists of 15 residues. CDR3: CASSLGQGFNSPLHF. The CDR3, as DNA: TGCGCCAGCAGCTTGGGACAGGGATTTAATTCACCCCTCCACTTT.

The table lists this clone with a count of one. This sequence joins TRBV14 and TRBJ2-7; possibly TRBD2 for D (7 bases). CDR1 SGHDN and CDR2 FVKESK come from the germline V gene. The V end lost 3 bases, the J end lost 12 bases, and 18 bases lay between the germline ends. This CDR3 comprises 13 residues. CDR3 protein: CASSHPRGRRLYV. In DNA, the CDR3 is TGTGCCAGCAGCCACCCGCGGGGGCGACGGCTGTACGTC.

The rearrangement links TRBV11-3 to TRBJ1-6; D is uncertain. The ends were cut back, 3 bases at V and 7 bases at J, with 10 bases in the middle. This CDR3 has 14 amino acids. The germline gives CDR1 SGHNT, CDR2 YENEEA. The CDR3 bases are TGTGCCAGCAGCTTGGGAACCGCAAATTCACCCCTCCACTTT. Translation gives CASSLGTANSPLHF.

The chain has TRBV30 and TRBJ2-1, with 9 nucleotides matching TRBD2. V shed 4 bases, J shed 10 bases, and the junction held 17 bases outside the gene matches. The germline V gene encodes CDR1 GTSNPN and CDR2 SVGIG (reference sequence). The CDR3 consists of 16 residues. The CDR3 DNA reads TGTGCCTGGATGAGGCGGGGGGGCACGGGCGCTGGCGAGCAGTTCTTC. This codes for CAWMRRGGTGAGEQFF.

This CDR3 reads CASRRGTDYEQYV. In DNA form, the CDR3 reads TGTGCCAGCAGGCGTGGGACAGATTACGAGCAGTACGTC. V gene TRBV2 combines with J gene TRBJ2-7, with TRBD1 matching 7 bases. CDR1 and CDR2 from the germline V gene are SNHLY and FYNNEI. This CDR3 is 13 amino acids long. J gave up 4 bases and V 6 bases, and 6 bases lay outside the gene matches.

The rearrangement joins TRBV25-1 to TRBJ2-7; D may match TRBD1 or TRBD2 (5 bases each). The CDR3 is 14 amino acids. Trimming removed 9 bases from V and 3 bases from J, with 18 bases in between. The germline gives CDR1 MGHDK, CDR2 SYGVNS. The CDR3 loop reads CARGPCALDYEQYF. The CDR3 coding sequence is TGTGCCAGGGGACCCTGCGCCTTGGACTACGAGCAGTACTTC.

This chain's CDR3 is CAISRAGGHITGELFF. The CDR3 DNA is TGTGCCATCAGTAGAGCGGGGGGGCATATCACCGGGGAGCTGTTTTTT. The V and J genes are TRBV10-3 and TRBJ2-2; TRBD2 aligns across 10 bases. The CDR3 sequence is 16 residues long. After removal of 5 bases from V and 4 bases from J, the junction contained 7 bases not matched to a gene. Germline V CDR1 and CDR2: ENHRY, SYGVKD.

The chain uses TRBV27 and TRBJ1-4; the D gene is possibly TRBD1 (6 bases). Germline V gives CDR1 MNHEY, CDR2 SMNVEV (reference sequence). This CDR3 region has 14 residues. The V end lost 6 bases, the J end lost 8 bases, and 16 bases lay between the germline ends. DNA for the CDR3: TGTGCCAGCAGCCCTAACAGGGTCGGGGAAAAACTGTTTTTT. Residues: CASSPNRVGEKLFF.

The chain couples TRBV7-8 to TRBJ1-2; no clear D. Germline CDR1 and CDR2: SGHVS and FQNEAQ. The ends were cut back, 1 base at V and 4 bases at J, with 10 bases in the middle. This CDR3 has 14 residues. The CDR3 sequence is CASSLETRSYGYTF. CDR3 bases: TGTGCCAGCAGCTTAGAGACCCGGAGCTATGGCTACACCTTC.